This T cell receptor beta chain emerged from a study of shared clonotypes between healthy human individuals. General study results and limits: In this cohort, only blood was sampled, and tissue repertoires likely differ.

Clones were read by immunoSEQ multiplex PCR, and TCRdb kept only the in-frame ones, dropping some. The sample lists fewer than 1.8 million clones, approximately 98.5% occurring once. Adults of Caucasian background living in Nashville, Tennessee made up all donors. Germline-derived CDR1 and CDR2 are MDHEN and SYDVKM. With 5 bases clipped from V and 4 bases from J, the junction kept 10 bases outside the gene matches. This CDR3 is 16 amino acids long. Concerning this clone itself: The antigen is undetermined.

The sequencing sample was made of naive CD4+ T cells sorted from blood. Subset of the sample: CD45RA+ positively selected. V is TRBV28 and J is TRBJ1-2; 10 nucleotides match TRBD1. The TCR originated in a man under 40 in good health. In nucleotides, the CDR3 is TGTGCCAGCAGTCCACGACGGACAGGGGGAACCTATGGCTACACCTTC. Protein: CASSPRRTGGTYGYTF.